This TCR beta chain was sequenced during a study of blood T cells in healthy people across ages. V was pared by 3 bases and J by 0 bases, with 7 bases of the junction left unmatched. The CDR3 totals 15 residues. The germline CDR1 and CDR2 sequences are DFQATT and SNEGSKA (reference sequence). This clonotype showed up many times. No antigen is known for it. A second about 6 to 12 cycle PCR used barcoded and J-beta primers. TCRdb reprocessed the 5' RACE reads with MiXCR, giving one entry per CDR3 protein. In the table there are roughly 640,000 distinct CDR3 sequences, about 30% of which are singletons. PBMCs numbering at least 6.5 million were isolated per sample. Study-level findings and limits: Naive T cell percentage and TCR beta diversity correlated strongly. Per million T cells, the diversity of TCR beta decreased roughly linearly as age advanced. Compared with aged donors, long-lived donors showed fewer expanded clones, suggesting selection.

The chain employs TRBV20-1 and TRBJ2-7; 8 bases agree with TRBD1. Sequenced: blood. The receptor's source is a woman older than 75 in good health. CDR3 sequence reads: CSASDLGQGSYEQYF. CDR3 nucleotides: TGCAGTGCTAGTGATCTTGGACAGGGCTCCTACGAGCAGTACTTC.